This TCR beta chain was identified in a study of T cell changes during pregnancy in multiple sclerosis. The CDR3 has 13 residues. V lost 8 bases, J lost 3 bases, and 14 bases lay in between. Germline V gene data show CDR1 as LNHDA and CDR2 as SQIVND (reference sequence). Libraries were prepared by immunoSEQ multiplex PCR; TCRdb keeps only in-frame clonotypes and omits some of them. The sample lists around 19,000 clones, 88% occurring once. The clonotype was recovered from a female donor in good health, enrolled as a control in a pregnancy study. This sample comprised CD8+ T cells from peripheral blood mononuclear cells, obtained after pregnancy. The gene calls are TRBV19 and TRBJ2-7, with D unresolved. This chain's CDR3 is CASSDRGDYEQYF. CDR3 sequence (DNA): TGTGCCAGTTCCGACCGAGGTGACTACGAGCAGTACTTC.